This T cell receptor (beta chain) was documented in a study of CD8+CD57+ T cells in acquired aplastic anemia. Study context: Isolated CD4+ and CD8+ cells, once sorted, yielded DNA averaging 3.2 ug.

Trimming took 4 bases from V and 5 from J, leaving 18 bases between them. Per the germline V gene, CDR1 is SGHRS and CDR2 is YFSETQ. The CDR3 has 15 amino acids. All sequencing subjects had displayed CD8+CD57+ cell expansion on flow cytometry. A severe acquired aplastic anemia diagnosis applied to all patients. Receipt of therapy had not occurred in any patient by the time of blood sampling. This clonotype was found many times. Antigen: not known. Whole-study results and caveats: The same twenty-nine CD8+ CDR3 sequences occurred in patients and in controls.

Genomic DNA was employed as the template in profiling TCR beta VDJ and CDR3. TCRdb fed the reads into MiXCR, producing one record per CDR3 protein. The sample yields about 200,000 distinct CDR3 sequences, roughly 50% seen once. Material for sequencing was sorted CD4+, CD8+, or CD8+CD57+ T cells (not recorded which) from PBMCs. This TCR was recovered from a human donor with aplastic anemia. The J gene is TRBJ2-5, the V gene TRBV5-1; tentative D call: TRBD1 (6 bases). Here the CDR3 reads CASSHGQSRGETQYF. The CDR3 DNA follows: TGCGCCAGCAGCCACGGACAGTCTAGAGGGGAGACCCAGTACTTC.